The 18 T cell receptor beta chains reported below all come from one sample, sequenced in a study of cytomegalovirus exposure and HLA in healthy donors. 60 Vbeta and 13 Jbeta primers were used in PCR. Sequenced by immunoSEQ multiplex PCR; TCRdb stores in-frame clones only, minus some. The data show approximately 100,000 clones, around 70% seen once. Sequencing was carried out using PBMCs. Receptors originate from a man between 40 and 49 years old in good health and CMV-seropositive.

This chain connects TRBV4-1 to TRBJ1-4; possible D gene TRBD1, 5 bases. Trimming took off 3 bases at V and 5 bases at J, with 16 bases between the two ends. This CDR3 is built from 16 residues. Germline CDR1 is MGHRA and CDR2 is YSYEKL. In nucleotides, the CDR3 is TGCGCCAGCAGCCAGTTAGAAGGGGCAGCCAATGAAAAACTGTTTTTT. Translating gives CASSQLEGAANEKLFF.

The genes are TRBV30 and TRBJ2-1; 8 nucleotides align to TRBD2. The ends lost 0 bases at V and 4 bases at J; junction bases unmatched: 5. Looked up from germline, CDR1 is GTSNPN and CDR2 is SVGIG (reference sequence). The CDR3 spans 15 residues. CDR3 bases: TGTGCCTGGAGTGTAGCTAGCGGGCCTTACAATGAGCAGTTCTTC. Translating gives CAWSVASGPYNEQFF.

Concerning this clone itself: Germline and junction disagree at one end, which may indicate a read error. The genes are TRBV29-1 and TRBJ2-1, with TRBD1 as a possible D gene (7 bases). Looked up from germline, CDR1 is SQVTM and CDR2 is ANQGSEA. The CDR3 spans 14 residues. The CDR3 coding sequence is TGCAGCGGTGAATCCCCCAGGGGGGAGACTGAGCAGTTCTTC. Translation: CSGESPRGETEQFF.

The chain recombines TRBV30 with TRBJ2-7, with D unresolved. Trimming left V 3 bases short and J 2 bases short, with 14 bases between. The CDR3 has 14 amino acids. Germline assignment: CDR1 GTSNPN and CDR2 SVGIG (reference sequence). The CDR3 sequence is CAWRPPGPTYEQYF. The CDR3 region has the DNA TGTGCCTGGAGACCCCCTGGGCCCACCTACGAGCAGTACTTC.

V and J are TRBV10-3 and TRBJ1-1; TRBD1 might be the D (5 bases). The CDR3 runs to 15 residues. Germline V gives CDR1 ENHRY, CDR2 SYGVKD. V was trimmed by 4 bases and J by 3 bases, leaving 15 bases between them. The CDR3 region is CAISGNWPRDTEAFF. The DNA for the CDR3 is TGTGCCATCAGTGGTAATTGGCCCAGGGACACTGAAGCTTTCTTT.

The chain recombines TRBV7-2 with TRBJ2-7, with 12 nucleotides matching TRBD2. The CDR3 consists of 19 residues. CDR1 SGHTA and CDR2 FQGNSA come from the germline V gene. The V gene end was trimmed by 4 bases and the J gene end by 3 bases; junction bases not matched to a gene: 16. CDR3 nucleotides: TGTGCCAGCAGCTCGCCGACTAGCGGGAGAAGAAGAAGGGTCTACGAGCAGTACTTC. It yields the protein CASSSPTSGRRRRVYEQYF.

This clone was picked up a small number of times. The DNA of the CDR3 is TGTGCCAGCAGTCCCCTGGGACAGGGACAAGAGACCCAGTACTTC. This sequence encodes CASSPLGQGQETQYF. The rearrangement joins TRBV6-5 to TRBJ2-5; 9 nucleotides match TRBD1. The CDR3 is made up of 15 amino acids. CDR1 is MNHEY and CDR2 is SVGAGI in the germline V gene. V trimming: 5 bases; J trimming: 2 bases; junction bases outside the gene matches: 6.

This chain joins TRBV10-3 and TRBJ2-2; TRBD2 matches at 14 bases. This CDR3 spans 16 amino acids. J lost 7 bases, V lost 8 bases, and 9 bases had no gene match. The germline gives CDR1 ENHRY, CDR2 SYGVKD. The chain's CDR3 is CAIGGTSGRMSGELFF. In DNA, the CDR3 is TGTGCCATCGGAGGGACTAGCGGGAGAATGAGCGGGGAGCTGTTTTTT.

DNA of the CDR3: TGCAGCGCCATGCGGACTAGCGGGAGAGATGAGCAGTTCTTC. It specifies CSAMRTSGRDEQFF. The rearrangement joins TRBV29-1 to TRBJ2-1; 13 bases map to TRBD2. After removal of 7 bases from V and 8 bases from J, the junction contained 8 bases not matched to a gene. This CDR3 region has 14 residues. Germline V gene data show CDR1 as SQVTM and CDR2 as ANQGSEA.

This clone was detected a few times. This chain's CDR3 is CASSLERGGETQYF. The CDR3 coding sequence is TGTGCCAGCAGCTTGGAGCGGGGGGGAGAGACCCAGTACTTC. This rearrangement joins TRBV5-4 to TRBJ2-5; 10 nucleotides match TRBD2. Germline CDR1 SGHNT, CDR2 YYREEE (reference sequence). This CDR3 is 14 amino acids long. With 0 bases clipped from V and 4 bases from J, the junction kept 0 bases outside the gene matches. Full variable domain (missing parts from reference TRBV5-4 and TRBJ2-5): ETGVTQSPTHLIKTRGQQVTLRCSSQSGHNTVSWYQQALGQGPQFIFQYYREEENGRGNFPPRFSGLQFPNYSSELNVNALELDDSALYLCASSLERGGETQYFGPGTRLLVL.

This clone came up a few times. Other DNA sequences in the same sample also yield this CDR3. Here the CDR3 DNA reads TGTGCCAGCAGACAGGGGGCCTCTGGAAACACCATATATTTT. This encodes CASRQGASGNTIYF. The chain employs TRBV28 and TRBJ1-3; 9 bases agree with TRBD1. This CDR3 has 14 amino acids. Germline values: CDR1 MDHEN, CDR2 SYDVKM. J was trimmed by 0 bases and V by 6 bases; bases with no gene match: 0.

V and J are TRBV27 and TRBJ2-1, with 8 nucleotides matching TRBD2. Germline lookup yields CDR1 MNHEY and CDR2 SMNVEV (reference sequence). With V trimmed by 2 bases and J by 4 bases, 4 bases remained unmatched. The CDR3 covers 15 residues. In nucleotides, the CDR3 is TGTGCCAGCAGTTTAGGGACTAGTAAATACAATGAGCAGTTCTTC. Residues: CASSLGTSKYNEQFF.

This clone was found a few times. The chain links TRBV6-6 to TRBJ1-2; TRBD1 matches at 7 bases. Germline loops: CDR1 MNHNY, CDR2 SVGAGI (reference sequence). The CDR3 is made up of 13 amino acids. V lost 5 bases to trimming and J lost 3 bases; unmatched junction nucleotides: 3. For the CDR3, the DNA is TGTGCCAGCAGTGCGACAGGGTACTATGGCTACACCTTC. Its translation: CASSATGYYGYTF.

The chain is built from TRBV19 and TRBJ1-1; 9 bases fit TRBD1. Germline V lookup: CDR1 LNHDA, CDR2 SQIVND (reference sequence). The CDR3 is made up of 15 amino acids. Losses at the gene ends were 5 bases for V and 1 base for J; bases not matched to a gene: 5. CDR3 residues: CASSPGQGRNTEAFF. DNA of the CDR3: TGTGCCAGTAGTCCCGGACAGGGGAGGAACACTGAAGCTTTCTTT.

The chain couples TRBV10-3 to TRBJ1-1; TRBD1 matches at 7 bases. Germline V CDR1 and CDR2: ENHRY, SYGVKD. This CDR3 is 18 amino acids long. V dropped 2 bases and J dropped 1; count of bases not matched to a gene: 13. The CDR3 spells CAISERGQGVSENTEAFF. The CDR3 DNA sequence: TGTGCCATCAGTGAGAGGGGGCAGGGGGTTAGCGAGAACACTGAAGCTTTCTTT.

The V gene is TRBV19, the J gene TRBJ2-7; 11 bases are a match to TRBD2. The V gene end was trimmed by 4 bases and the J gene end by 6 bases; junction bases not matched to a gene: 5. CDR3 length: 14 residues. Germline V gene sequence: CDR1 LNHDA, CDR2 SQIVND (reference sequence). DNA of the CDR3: TGTGCCAGTAGTACTGGGACTAGCGGACGCGAGCAGTACTTC. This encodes CASSTGTSGREQYF.

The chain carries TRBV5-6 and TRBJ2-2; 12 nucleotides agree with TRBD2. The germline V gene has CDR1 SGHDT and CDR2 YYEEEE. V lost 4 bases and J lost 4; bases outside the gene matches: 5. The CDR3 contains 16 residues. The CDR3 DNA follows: TGTGCCAGCAGCCTTGGACTAGCGGGATTCACCGGGGAGCTGTTTTTT. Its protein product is CASSLGLAGFTGELFF.

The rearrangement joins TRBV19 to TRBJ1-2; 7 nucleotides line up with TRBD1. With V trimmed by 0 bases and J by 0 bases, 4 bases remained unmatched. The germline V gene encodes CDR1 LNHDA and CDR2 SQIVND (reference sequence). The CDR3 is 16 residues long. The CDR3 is CASSIEEGAANYGYTF. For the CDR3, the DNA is TGTGCCAGTAGTATAGAGGAGGGGGCGGCTAACTATGGCTACACCTTC.